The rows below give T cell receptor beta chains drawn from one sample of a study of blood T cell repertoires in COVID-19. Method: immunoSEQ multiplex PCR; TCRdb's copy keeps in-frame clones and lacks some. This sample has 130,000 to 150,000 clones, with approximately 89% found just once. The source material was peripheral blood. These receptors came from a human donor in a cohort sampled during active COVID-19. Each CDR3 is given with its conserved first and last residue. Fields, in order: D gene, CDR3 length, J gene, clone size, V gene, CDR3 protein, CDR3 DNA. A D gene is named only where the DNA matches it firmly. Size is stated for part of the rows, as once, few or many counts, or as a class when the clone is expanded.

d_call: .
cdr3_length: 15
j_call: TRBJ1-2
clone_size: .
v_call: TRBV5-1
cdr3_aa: CASSLVTDPNYGYTF
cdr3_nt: TGCGCCAGCAGCTTGGTGACAGACCCTAACTATGGCTACACCTTC

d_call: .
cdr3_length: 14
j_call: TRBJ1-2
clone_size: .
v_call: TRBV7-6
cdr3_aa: CASSLDQGYYGYTF
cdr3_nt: TGTGCCAGCAGCTTAGATCAGGGCTACTATGGCTACACCTTC

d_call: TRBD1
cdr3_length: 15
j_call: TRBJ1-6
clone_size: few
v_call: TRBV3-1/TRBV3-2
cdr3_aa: CASSQRRGRNSPLHF
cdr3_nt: TGTGCCAGCAGCCAGCGCAGGGGGCGGAATTCACCCCTCCACTTT

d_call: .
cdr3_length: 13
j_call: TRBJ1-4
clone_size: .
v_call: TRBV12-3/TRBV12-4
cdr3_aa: CASSSRGWGKLFF
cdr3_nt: TGTGCCAGCAGTTCCAGGGGCTGGGGAAAACTGTTTTTT

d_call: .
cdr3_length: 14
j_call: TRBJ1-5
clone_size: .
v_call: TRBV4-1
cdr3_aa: CASSQDGGYQPQHF
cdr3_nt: TGCGCCAGCAGCCAAGATGGGGGGTATCAGCCCCAGCATTTT

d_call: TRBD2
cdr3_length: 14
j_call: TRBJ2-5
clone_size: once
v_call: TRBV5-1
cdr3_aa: CASSQSGGQETQYF
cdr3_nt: TGCGCCAGCAGCCAGAGCGGGGGGCAAGAGACCCAGTACTTC

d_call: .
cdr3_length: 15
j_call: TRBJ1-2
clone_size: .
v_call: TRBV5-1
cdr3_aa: CASSPRTPINYGYTF
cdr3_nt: TGCGCCAGCAGCCCTAGGACACCAATTAACTATGGCTACACCTTC

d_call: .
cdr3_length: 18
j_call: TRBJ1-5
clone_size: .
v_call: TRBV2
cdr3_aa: CASKQGYLTPYSNQPQHF
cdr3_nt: TGTGCCAGCAAGCAGGGCTATCTGACCCCTTATAGCAATCAGCCCCAGCATTTT

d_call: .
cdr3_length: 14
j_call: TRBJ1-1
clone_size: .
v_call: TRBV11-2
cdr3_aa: CASSLWGGNTEAFF
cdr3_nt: TGTGCCAGCAGCTTATGGGGCGGGAACACTGAAGCTTTCTTT

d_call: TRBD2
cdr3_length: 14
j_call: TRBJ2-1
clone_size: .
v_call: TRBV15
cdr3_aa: CATGLAGIVYEQFF
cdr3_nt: TGTGCCACCGGACTAGCGGGGATAGTCTATGAGCAGTTCTTC

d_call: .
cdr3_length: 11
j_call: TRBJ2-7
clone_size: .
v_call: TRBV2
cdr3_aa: CASHSGYEQYF
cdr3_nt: TGTGCCAGCCACTCAGGTTACGAGCAGTACTTC

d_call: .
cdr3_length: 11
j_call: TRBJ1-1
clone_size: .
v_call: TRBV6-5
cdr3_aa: CASSSTGEAFF
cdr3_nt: TGTGCCAGCAGTTCCACAGGAGAAGCTTTCTTT

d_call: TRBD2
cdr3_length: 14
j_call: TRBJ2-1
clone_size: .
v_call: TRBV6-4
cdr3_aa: CASSGSLAGNEQFF
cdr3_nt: TGTGCCAGCAGTGGCTCGCTAGCGGGGAATGAGCAGTTCTTC

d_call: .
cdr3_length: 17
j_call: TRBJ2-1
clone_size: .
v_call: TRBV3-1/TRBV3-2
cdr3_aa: CASSQGAQWAIPNEQFF
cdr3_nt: TGTGCCAGCAGCCAAGGGGCCCAGTGGGCTATTCCCAATGAGCAGTTCTTC

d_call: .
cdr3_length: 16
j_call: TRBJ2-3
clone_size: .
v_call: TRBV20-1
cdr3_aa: CSASPGTRASTDTQYF
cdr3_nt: TGCAGTGCTAGTCCCGGGACAAGGGCCAGCACAGATACGCAGTATTTT

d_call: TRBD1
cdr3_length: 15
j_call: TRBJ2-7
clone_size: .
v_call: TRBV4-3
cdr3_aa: CASSQGGQGAYEQYF
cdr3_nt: TGCGCCAGCAGCCAAGGAGGCCAGGGGGCATACGAGCAGTACTTC

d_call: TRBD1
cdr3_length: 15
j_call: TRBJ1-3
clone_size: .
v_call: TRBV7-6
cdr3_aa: CASSRARGSGNTIYF
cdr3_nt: TGTGCCAGCAGCCGAGCCAGGGGGTCCGGAAACACCATATATTTT

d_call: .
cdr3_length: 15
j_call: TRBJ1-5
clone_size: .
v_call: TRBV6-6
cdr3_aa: CASSYAWEGNQPQHF
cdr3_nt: TGTGCCAGCAGTTACGCCTGGGAGGGCAATCAGCCCCAGCATTTT

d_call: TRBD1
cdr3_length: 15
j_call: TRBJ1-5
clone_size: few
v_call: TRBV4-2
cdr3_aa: CASSQEGQGHQPQHF
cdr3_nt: TGTGCCAGCAGCCAAGAAGGACAGGGGCATCAGCCCCAGCATTTT

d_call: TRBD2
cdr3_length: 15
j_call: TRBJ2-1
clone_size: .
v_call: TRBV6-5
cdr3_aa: CASSYEGRLAGEQFF
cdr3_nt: TGTGCCAGCAGTTACGAAGGGAGACTAGCGGGGGAGCAGTTCTTC

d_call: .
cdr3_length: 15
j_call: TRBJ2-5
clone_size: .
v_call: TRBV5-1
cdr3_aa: CASSYGSGKAETQYF
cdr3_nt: TGCGCCAGCAGCTATGGGTCAGGGAAGGCGGAGACCCAGTACTTC

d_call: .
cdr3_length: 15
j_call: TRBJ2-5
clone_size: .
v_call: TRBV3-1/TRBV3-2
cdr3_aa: CASSQELPGRETQYF
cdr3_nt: TGTGCCAGCAGCCAAGAACTACCAGGGCGGGAGACCCAGTACTTC

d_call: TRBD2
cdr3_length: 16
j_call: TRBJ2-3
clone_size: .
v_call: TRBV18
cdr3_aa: CASSPPTGGQVDTQYF
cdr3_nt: TGTGCCAGCTCACCACCGACGGGGGGGCAGGTAGATACGCAGTATTTT

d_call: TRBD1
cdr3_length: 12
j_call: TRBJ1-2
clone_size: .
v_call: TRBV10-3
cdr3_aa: CATKTGVDGYTF
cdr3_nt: TGTGCCACTAAGACAGGGGTGGATGGCTACACCTTC

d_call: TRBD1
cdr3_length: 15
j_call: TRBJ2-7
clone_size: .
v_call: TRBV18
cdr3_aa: CASSPGQGLSYEQYF
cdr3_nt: TGTGCCAGCTCACCCGGACAGGGTCTATCCTACGAGCAGTACTTC

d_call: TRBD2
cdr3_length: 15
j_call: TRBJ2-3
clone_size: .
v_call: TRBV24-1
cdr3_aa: CATGGTSGDTDTQYF
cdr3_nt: TGTGCCACCGGTGGGACTAGCGGGGACACAGATACGCAGTATTTT